This TCR beta chain was profiled in a study of blood T cell repertoires in COVID-19. Study-level information: Sample material is recorded as cDNA or gDNA derived from T cells, B-cell-depleted T cells, or PBMCs.

In its sample, this clone was seen once. CDR3 length equals 16 residues. The V and J ends lost 4 bases and 2 bases, in that order; junction bases with no gene match: 6. Germline values: CDR1 ENHRY, CDR2 SYGVKD. TCRdb keeps only in-frame clones here, not all; method: immunoSEQ multiplex PCR. There are 200,000 to 250,000 clones in the sample; 70% to 90% occur only once, and over 3% lies in the top ten. Cohorts were based on clinical histories the participants reported. The sequenced material came from PBMCs or T cells enriched from blood (not recorded which). J is TRBJ2-3 and V is TRBV10-3; TRBD2 matches 10 bases. This receptor was obtained from a woman between 50 and 59 years old in a cohort exposed to, infected with or recovered from COVID-19 (not recorded which). CDR3 in DNA: TGTGCCATCAGTGCAGCGGGGGGGCTATACACAGATACGCAGTATTTT. Translation gives CAISAAGGLYTDTQYF.